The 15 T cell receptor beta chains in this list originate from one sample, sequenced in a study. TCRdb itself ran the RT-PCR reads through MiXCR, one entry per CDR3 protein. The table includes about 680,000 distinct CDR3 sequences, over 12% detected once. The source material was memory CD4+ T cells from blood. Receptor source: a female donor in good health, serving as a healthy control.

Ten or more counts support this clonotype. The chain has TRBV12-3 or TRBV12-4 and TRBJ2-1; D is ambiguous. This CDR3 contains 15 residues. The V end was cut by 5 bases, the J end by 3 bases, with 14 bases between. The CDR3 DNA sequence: TGTGCCAGCAGTCCCCAGGCAAAGGACTACAATGAGCAGTTCTTC. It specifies CASSPQAKDYNEQFF.

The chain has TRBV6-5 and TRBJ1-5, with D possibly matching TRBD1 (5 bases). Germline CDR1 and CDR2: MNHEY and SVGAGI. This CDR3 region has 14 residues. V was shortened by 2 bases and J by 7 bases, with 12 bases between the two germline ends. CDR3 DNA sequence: TGTGCCAGCAGTTACGAACAGGCTAAGCAGCCCCAGCATTTT. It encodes CASSYEQAKQPQHF.

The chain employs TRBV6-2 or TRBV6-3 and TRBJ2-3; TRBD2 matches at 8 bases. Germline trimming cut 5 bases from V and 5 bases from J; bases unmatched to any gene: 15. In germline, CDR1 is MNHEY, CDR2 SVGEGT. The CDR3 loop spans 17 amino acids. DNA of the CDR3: TGTGCCAGCAGTCCCCGGGATAACGGGGGGGCCGGAGATACGCAGTATTTT. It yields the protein CASSPRDNGGAGDTQYF.

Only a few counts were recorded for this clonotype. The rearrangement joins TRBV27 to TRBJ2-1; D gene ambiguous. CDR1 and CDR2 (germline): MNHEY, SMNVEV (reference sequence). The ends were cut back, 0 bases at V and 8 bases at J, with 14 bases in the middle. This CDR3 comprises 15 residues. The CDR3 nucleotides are TGTGCCAGCAGTTTATCGGCCGGATTACTTGATGAGCAGTTCTTC. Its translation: CASSLSAGLLDEQFF.

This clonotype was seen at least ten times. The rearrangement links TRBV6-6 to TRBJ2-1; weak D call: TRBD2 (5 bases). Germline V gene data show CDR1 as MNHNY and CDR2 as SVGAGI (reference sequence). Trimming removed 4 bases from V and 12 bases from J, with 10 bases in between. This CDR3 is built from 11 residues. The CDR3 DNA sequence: TGTGCCAGCAGTTTGGAAGCGGCGCAGTTCTTC. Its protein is CASSLEAAQFF.

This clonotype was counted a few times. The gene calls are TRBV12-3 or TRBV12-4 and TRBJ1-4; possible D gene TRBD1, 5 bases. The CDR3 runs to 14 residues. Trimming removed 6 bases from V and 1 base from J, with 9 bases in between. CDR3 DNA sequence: TGTGCCAGCAGACAGACAGAAACTAATGAAAAACTGTTTTTT. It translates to CASRQTETNEKLFF.

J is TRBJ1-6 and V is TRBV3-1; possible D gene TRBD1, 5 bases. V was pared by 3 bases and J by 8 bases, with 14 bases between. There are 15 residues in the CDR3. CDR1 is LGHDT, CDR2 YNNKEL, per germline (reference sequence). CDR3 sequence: CASSHAHGGDSPLHF. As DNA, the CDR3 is TGTGCCAGCAGCCACGCCCACGGAGGGGATTCACCCCTCCACTTT.

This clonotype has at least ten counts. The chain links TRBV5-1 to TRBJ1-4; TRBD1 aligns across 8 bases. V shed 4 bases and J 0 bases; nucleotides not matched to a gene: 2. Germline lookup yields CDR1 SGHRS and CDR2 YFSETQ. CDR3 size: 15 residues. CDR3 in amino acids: CASSQGQATNEKLFF. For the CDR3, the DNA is TGCGCCAGCAGCCAGGGACAGGCAACTAATGAAAAACTGTTTTTT.

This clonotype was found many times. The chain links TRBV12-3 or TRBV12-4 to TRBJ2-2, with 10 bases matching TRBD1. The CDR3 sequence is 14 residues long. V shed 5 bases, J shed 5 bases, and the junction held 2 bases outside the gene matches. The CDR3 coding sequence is TGTGCCAGCAGTACGGGACAGGGGACCGGGGAGCTGTTTTTT. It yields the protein CASSTGQGTGELFF.

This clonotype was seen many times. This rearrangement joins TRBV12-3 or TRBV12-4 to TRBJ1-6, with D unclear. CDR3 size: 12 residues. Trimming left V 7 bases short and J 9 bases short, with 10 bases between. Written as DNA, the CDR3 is TGTGCCAGCAATCTTAACCGTTCACCCCTCCACTTT. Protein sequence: CASNLNRSPLHF.

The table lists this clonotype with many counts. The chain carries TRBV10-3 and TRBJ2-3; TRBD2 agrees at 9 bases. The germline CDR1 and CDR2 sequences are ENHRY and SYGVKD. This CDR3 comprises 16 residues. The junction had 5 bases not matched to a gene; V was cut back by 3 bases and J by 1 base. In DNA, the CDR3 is TGTGCCATCAGTGACCTGATAGCGGGGGGCACAGATACGCAGTATTTT. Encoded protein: CAISDLIAGGTDTQYF.

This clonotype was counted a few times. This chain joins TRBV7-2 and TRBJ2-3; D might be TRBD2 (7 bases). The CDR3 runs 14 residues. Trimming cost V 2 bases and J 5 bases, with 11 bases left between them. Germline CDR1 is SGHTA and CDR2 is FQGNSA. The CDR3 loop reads CASSLLRGGDTQYF. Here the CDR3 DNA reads TGTGCCAGCAGCTTACTGAGGGGGGGAGATACGCAGTATTTT.

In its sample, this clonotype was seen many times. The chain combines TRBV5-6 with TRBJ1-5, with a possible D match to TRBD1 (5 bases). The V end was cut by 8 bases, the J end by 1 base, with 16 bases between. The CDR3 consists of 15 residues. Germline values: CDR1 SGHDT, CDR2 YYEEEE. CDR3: CARTLGGESNQPQHF. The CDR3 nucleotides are TGTGCCAGAACCCTTGGGGGGGAGAGCAATCAGCCCCAGCATTTT.

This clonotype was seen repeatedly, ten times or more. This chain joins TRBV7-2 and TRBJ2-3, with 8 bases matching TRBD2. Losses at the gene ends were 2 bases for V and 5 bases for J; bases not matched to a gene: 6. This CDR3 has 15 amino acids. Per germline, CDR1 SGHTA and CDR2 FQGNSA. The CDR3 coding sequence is TGTGCCAGCAGCTTACAAGCGGGAGAAGTAGATACGCAGTATTTT. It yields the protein CASSLQAGEVDTQYF.

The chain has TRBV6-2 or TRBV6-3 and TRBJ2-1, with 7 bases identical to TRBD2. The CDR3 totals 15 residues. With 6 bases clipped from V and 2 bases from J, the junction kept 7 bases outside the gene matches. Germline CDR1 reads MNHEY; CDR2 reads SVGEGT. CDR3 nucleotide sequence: TGTGCCAGCAGGGGGGGGGGAGCGGCCTACAATGAGCAGTTCTTC. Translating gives CASRGGGAAYNEQFF.